The 17 T cell receptor beta chains listed next were all sequenced from one sample in a study of T cell changes during pregnancy in multiple sclerosis. The data were produced by immunoSEQ multiplex PCR, yet TCRdb's version contains in-frame clones alone and is incomplete. The profile shows fewer than 20,000 clones, roughly 86% of them singletons. The sequenced sample was CD8+ T cells from peripheral blood mononuclear cells, obtained after pregnancy. The receptors stem from a female donor in good health, enrolled as a control in a pregnancy study.

This clone was seen just once. V usage is TRBV2 and J usage is TRBJ1-4; unclear D gene. The CDR3 is made up of 13 amino acids. The V and J ends lost 2 bases and 8 bases respectively, with 9 bases between them. CDR1 and CDR2 from the germline V gene are SNHLY and FYNNEI. CDR3 sequence: CASSEFVREKLFF. CDR3 coding DNA: TGTGCCAGCAGTGAATTTGTGAGAGAAAAACTGTTTTTT.

The gene calls are TRBV25-1 and TRBJ2-5; TRBD2 matches at 7 bases. Germline CDR1 MGHDK, CDR2 SYGVNS. The CDR3 is 14 residues long. J was trimmed by 5 bases and V by 5 bases; bases with no gene match: 8. CDR3 loop: CASSSREVRETQYF. The CDR3 DNA reads as TGTGCCAGCAGTTCCCGGGAGGTCCGGGAGACCCAGTACTTC.

J is TRBJ1-4 and V is TRBV7-8, with D perhaps matching TRBD1 (5 bases). This CDR3 comprises 19 residues. Germline loops: CDR1 SGHVS, CDR2 FQNEAQ. The V end was cut by 1 base, the J end by 6 bases, with 24 bases between. The CDR3 reads CASSLVISRPIQGDEKLFF. The CDR3, as DNA: TGTGCCAGCAGCTTAGTAATTTCCAGGCCGATACAAGGGGATGAAAAACTGTTTTTT.

V is TRBV7-8 and J is TRBJ1-1, with TRBD1 matching over 9 bases. V trimming: 4 bases; J trimming: 2 bases; junction bases outside the gene matches: 2. The CDR3 totals 14 residues. In germline, CDR1 is SGHVS, CDR2 FQNEAQ. The CDR3 DNA follows: TGTGCCAGCAGCTCACAGGGGGCTAACACTGAAGCTTTCTTT. It encodes CASSSQGANTEAFF.

The CDR3, as DNA: TGTGCTAGTGGTTCCTCAGGCGCACCCCTCCACTTT. This encodes CASGSSGAPLHF. The chain combines TRBV12-5 with TRBJ1-6; D gene uncertain. Trimming took 4 bases from V and 11 from J, leaving 9 bases between them. This CDR3 spans 12 amino acids. Per the germline V gene, CDR1 is LGHNT and CDR2 is FRNRAP.

The chain employs TRBV19 and TRBJ2-7; 7 bases map to TRBD2. V lost 5 bases, J lost 2 bases, and 9 bases stayed unmatched. This CDR3 has 15 residues. CDR1 and CDR2 from the germline V gene are LNHDA and SQIVND (reference sequence). The CDR3 nucleotides are TGTGCCAGTAGTTCCGGGAGCGGGGTCCCCTACGAGCAGTACTTC. Its translation is CASSSGSGVPYEQYF.

This chain links TRBV6-4 with TRBJ2-5, with 8 bases aligning to TRBD2. Germline V gene lookup returns CDR1 MRHNA and CDR2 SNTAGT. J was trimmed by 1 base and V by 8 bases; bases with no gene match: 9. The CDR3 has 15 residues. The DNA for the CDR3 is TGTGCCAGCGCCAGAGGCGGGGGGACCCAAGAGACCCAGTACTTC. Protein sequence: CASARGGGTQETQYF.

The gene calls are TRBV4-1 and TRBJ2-1; D unclear. There are 15 residues in the CDR3. Germline V lookup: CDR1 MGHRA, CDR2 YSYEKL. Trimming cost V 4 bases and J 0 bases, with 10 bases left between them. Written as DNA, the CDR3 is TGCGCCAGCAGCCGTTCATTAGACTCCTACAATGAGCAGTTCTTC. The encoded protein is CASSRSLDSYNEQFF.

The chain carries TRBV6-4 and TRBJ1-1; D not certain. The CDR3 is 13 residues long. The V gene's germline CDR1 is MRHNA and CDR2 SNTAGT. V was trimmed by 6 bases and J by 4 bases, leaving 12 bases between them. The CDR3 coding sequence is TGTGCCAGCAGATTGAGGGAGGGCACTGAAGCTTTCTTT. It is translated as CASRLREGTEAFF.

The chain uses TRBV4-1 and TRBJ2-1; D perhaps matches TRBD1 (5 bases). V was clipped by 2 bases and J by 6 bases, with 14 bases between them. There are 15 residues in the CDR3. Germline CDR1 and CDR2: MGHRA and YSYEKL. The DNA of the CDR3 is TGCGCCAGCAGCCAAAGAGCGCACAGGCGCAATGAGCAGTTCTTC. The encoded protein is CASSQRAHRRNEQFF.

The chain couples TRBV11-3 to TRBJ2-2; TRBD1 might be the D (6 bases). Germline V lookup: CDR1 SGHNT, CDR2 YENEEA. This CDR3 has 16 residues. The V and J ends lost 4 bases and 4 bases respectively, with 16 bases between them. DNA for the CDR3: TGTGCCAGCAGCTCGCACAGGGCTCAGGGCACCGGGGAGCTGTTTTTT. This translates into CASSSHRAQGTGELFF. The entire variable domain, with the rest obtained from reference TRBV11-3 and TRBJ2-2, is as follows: EAGVVQSPRYKIIEKKQPVAFWCNPISGHNTLYWYLQNLGQGPELLIRYENEEAVDDSQLPKDRFSAERLKGVDSTLKIQPAELGDSAVYLCASSSHRAQGTGELFFGEGSRLTVL.

This clone was detected once. The V call is TRBV7-2, the J call TRBJ2-2; D is unclear. Germline values: CDR1 SGHTA, CDR2 FQGNSA. This CDR3 region has 11 residues. V was shortened by 4 bases and J by 5 bases, with 2 bases between the two germline ends. This CDR3 reads CASSSTGELFF. In DNA, the CDR3 is TGTGCCAGCAGCTCGACCGGGGAGCTGTTTTTT.

The chain carries TRBV21-1 and TRBJ1-2; the table assigns TRBD1, which was not confirmed against the DNA. TRBV21-1 is listed as a pseudogene. The CDR3 loop spans 14 amino acids. The CDR3: CASRMDRIHYGYTF. Here the CDR3 DNA reads TGTGCCAGCCGCATGGACAGGATTCACTATGGCTACACCTTC.

The rearrangement uses TRBV7-9 and TRBJ2-7; 9 positions match TRBD1. CDR1 SEHNR and CDR2 FQNEAQ come from the germline V gene (reference sequence). V was clipped by 5 bases and J by 1 base; unmatched bases: 9. This CDR3 spans 16 amino acids. CDR3 sequence (DNA): TGTGCCAGCAGCCCTACAGACAGGGGGGATTCCTACGAGCAGTACTTC. Translated: CASSPTDRGDSYEQYF.

The chain joins TRBV28 to TRBJ2-6, with TRBD1 identical over 7 bases. The CDR3 has 15 amino acids. Germline trimming cut 5 bases from V and 4 bases from J; bases unmatched to any gene: 5. The germline CDR1 and CDR2 sequences are MDHEN and SYDVKM. The chain's CDR3 is CASSPTGFGANVLTF. The CDR3 nucleotides read TGTGCCAGCAGTCCGACAGGGTTCGGGGCCAACGTCCTGACTTTC.

The chain carries TRBV6-5 and TRBJ2-7; 10 nucleotides line up with TRBD1. The trim removed 5 bases at V and 4 bases at J, leaving 8 bases unmatched. The germline V gene has CDR1 MNHEY and CDR2 SVGAGI. The CDR3 consists of 15 residues. CDR3 residues: CASSGWTGGFYEQYF. The CDR3 DNA sequence: TGTGCCAGCAGTGGATGGACAGGGGGGTTTTACGAGCAGTACTTC.

This chain uses TRBV7-8 with TRBJ2-2; 7 bases fit TRBD2. This CDR3 is built from 17 residues. Trimming cost V 4 bases and J 5 bases; bases outside gene matches: 13. Looked up from germline, CDR1 is SGHVS and CDR2 is FQNEAQ. In DNA form, the CDR3 reads TGTGCCAGCAGCTCGACAATAACGGGACTATTAACCGGGGAGCTGTTTTTT. This sequence encodes CASSSTITGLLTGELFF.